One TCR beta chain is described in this entry. Its specificity is unknown. This record belongs to a study of shared clonotypes between healthy human individuals. Whole-study findings and limits: Clonotype sharing among the donors was expected to vary with sequencing depth. Relative to their counterparts shared across all four donors, non-shared clonotypes exhibited diminished generation probabilities.

Sequencing was performed with immunoSEQ multiplex PCR; in TCRdb, only in-frame clones are kept and a portion is missing. The sample has about 1.5 million clones; around 95% are singletons. Germline V lookup: CDR1 SGHVS, CDR2 FQNEAQ. V was clipped by 5 bases and J by 3 bases, with 10 bases between them. The CDR3 spans 13 residues. Adult donors, all healthy and HIV-negative, had no recent acute infections or vaccinations. CD4+ cells were split into CD45RA+ naive and CD45RA-negative memory subsets. The genes are TRBV7-8 and TRBJ2-5; possible D gene TRBD2, 5 bases. The sequence derives from a man aged 30-40 years in good health. What was sequenced was naive CD4+ T cells sorted from blood. As for subset: CD45RA+ positively selected. Here the CDR3 DNA reads TGTGCCAGCAGCACCGGGGTTAAAGAGACCCAGTACTTC. This gives the protein CASSTGVKETQYF.